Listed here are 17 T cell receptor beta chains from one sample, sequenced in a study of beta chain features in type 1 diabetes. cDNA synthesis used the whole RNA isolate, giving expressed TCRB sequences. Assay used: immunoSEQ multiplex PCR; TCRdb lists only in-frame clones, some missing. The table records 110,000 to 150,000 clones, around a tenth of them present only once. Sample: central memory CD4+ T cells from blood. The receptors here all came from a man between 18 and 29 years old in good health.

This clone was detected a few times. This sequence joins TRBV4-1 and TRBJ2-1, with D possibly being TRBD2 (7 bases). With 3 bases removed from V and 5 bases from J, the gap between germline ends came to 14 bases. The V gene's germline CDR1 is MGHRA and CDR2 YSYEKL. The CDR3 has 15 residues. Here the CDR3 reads CASSQRGGVDNEQFF. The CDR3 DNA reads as TGCGCCAGCAGCCAGCGAGGGGGGGTTGACAATGAGCAGTTCTTC.

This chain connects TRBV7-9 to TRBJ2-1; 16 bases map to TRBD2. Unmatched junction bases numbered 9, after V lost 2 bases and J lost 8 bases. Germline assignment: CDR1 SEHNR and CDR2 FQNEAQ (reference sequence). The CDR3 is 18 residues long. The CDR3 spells CASSLFIPGTSGGDEQFF. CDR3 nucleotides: TGTGCCAGCAGCTTATTCATCCCCGGGACTAGCGGGGGGGATGAGCAGTTCTTC.

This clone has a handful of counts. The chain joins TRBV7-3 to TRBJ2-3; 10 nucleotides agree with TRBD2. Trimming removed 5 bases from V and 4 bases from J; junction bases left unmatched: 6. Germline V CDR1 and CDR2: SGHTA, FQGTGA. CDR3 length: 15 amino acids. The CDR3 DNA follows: TGTGCCAGCAGCCAAAGCGGGGGGGTCGCAGATACGCAGTATTTT. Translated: CASSQSGGVADTQYF. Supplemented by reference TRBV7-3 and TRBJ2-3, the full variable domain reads GAGVSQTPSNKVTEKGKYVELRCDPISGHTALYWYRQSLGQGPEFLIYFQGTGAADDSGLPNDRFFAVRPEGSVSTLKIQRTERGDSAVYLCASSQSGGVADTQYFGPGTRLTVL.

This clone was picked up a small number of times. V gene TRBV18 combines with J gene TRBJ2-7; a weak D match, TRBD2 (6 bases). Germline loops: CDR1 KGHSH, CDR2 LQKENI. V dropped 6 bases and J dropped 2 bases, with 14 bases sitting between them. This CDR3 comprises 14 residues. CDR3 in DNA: TGTGCCAGCTCCACCGGGACTGCCGCCTACGAGCAGTACTTC. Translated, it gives CASSTGTAAYEQYF. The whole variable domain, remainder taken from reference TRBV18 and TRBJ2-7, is NAGVMQNPRHLVRRRGQEARLRCSPMKGHSHVYWYRQLPEEGLKFMVYLQKENIIDESGMPKERFSAEFPKEGPSILRIQQVVRGDSAAYFCASSTGTAAYEQYFGPGTRLTVT.

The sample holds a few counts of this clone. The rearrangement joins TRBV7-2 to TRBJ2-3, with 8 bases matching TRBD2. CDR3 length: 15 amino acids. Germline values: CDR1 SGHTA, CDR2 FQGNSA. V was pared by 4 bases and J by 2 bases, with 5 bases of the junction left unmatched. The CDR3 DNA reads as TGTGCCAGCAGCTCACCAGCGGGGGTCACAGATACGCAGTATTTT. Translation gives CASSSPAGVTDTQYF.

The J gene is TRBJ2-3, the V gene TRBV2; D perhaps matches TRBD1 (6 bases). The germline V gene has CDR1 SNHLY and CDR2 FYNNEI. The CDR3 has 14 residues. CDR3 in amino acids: CATPGASLTDTQYF. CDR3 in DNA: TGTGCTACCCCAGGGGCCTCACTTACAGATACGCAGTATTTT.

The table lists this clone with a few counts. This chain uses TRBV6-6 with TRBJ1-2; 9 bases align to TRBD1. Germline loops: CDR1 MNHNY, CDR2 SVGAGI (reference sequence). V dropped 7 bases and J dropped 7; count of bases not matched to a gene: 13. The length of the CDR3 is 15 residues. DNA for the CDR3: TGTGCCAGCATTGAGTATGGTCGACAGGGGGGTGGCTACACCTTC. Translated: CASIEYGRQGGGYTF.

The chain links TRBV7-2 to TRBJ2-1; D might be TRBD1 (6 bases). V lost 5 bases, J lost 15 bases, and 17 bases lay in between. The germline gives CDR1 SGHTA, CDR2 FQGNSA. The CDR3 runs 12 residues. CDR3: CASSQGPIPPFF. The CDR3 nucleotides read TGTGCCAGCAGCCAGGGGCCCATCCCCCCGTTCTTC. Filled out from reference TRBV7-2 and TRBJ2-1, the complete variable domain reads GAGVSQSPSNKVTEKGKDVELRCDPISGHTALYWYRQSLGQGLEFLIYFQGNSAPDKSGLPSDRFSAERTGGSVSTLTIQRTQQEDSAVYLCASSQGPIPPFFGPGTRLTVL.

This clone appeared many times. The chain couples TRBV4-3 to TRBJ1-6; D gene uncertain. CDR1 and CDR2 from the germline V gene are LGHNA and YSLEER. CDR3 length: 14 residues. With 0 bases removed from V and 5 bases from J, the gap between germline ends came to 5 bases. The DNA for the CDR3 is TGCGCCAGCAGCCAAGATCCAGATAATTCACCCCTCCACTTT. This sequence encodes CASSQDPDNSPLHF.

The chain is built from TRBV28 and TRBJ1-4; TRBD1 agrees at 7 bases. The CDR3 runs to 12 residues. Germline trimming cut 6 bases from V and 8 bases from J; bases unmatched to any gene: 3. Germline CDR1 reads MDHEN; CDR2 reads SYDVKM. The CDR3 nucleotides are TGTGCCAGCAGGACAGGGTGGGAAAAACTGTTTTTT. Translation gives CASRTGWEKLFF.

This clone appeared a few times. CDR3 sequence (DNA): TGTGCCAGCAGCTTGGGTGAGGTGATTGGCTACACCTTC. Its translation: CASSLGEVIGYTF. The rearrangement links TRBV5-4 to TRBJ1-2; D gene uncertain. The germline CDR1 and CDR2 sequences are SGHNT and YYREEE (reference sequence). CDR3 length: 13 residues. Trimming stripped 0 bases from V and 7 bases from J, with 10 bases between.

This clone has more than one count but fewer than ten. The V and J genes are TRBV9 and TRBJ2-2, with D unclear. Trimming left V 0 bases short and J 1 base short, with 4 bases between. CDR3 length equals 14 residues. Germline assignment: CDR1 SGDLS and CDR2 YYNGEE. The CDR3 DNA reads TGTGCCAGCAGCGTAGCTATGAACACCGGGGAGCTGTTTTTT. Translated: CASSVAMNTGELFF.

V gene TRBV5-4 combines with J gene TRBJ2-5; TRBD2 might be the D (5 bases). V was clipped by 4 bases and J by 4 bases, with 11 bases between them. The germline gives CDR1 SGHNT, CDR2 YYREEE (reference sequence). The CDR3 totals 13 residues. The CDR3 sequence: CASSPPRGETQYF. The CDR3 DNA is TGTGCCAGCAGCCCCCCCCGGGGAGAGACCCAGTACTTC.

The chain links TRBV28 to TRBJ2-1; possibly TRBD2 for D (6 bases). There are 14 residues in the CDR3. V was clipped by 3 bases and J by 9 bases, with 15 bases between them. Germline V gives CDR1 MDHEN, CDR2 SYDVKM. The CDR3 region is CASSFRGAQGEQFF. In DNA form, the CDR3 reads TGTGCCAGCAGTTTTCGCGGGGCTCAGGGTGAGCAGTTCTTC.

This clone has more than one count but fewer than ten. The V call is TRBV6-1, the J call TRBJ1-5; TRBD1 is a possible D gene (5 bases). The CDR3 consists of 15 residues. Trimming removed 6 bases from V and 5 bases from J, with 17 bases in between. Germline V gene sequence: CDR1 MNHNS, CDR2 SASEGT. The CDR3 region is CASRGSGLGDQPQHF. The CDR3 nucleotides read TGTGCCAGCAGGGGGTCGGGACTAGGGGATCAGCCCCAGCATTTT.

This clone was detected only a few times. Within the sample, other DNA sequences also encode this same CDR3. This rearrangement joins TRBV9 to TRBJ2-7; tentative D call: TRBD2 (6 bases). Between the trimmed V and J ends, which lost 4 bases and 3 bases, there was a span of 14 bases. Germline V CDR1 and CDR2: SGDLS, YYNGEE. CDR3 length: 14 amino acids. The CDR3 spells CASSYGGWDYEQYF. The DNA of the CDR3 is TGTGCCAGCAGCTACGGGGGTTGGGACTACGAGCAGTACTTC.

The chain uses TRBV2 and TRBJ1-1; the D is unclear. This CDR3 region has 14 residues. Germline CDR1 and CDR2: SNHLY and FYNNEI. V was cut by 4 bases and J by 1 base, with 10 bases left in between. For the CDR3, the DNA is TGTGCCAGCAGTGGGCAAGGGAGGAACACTGAAGCTTTCTTT. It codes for CASSGQGRNTEAFF.